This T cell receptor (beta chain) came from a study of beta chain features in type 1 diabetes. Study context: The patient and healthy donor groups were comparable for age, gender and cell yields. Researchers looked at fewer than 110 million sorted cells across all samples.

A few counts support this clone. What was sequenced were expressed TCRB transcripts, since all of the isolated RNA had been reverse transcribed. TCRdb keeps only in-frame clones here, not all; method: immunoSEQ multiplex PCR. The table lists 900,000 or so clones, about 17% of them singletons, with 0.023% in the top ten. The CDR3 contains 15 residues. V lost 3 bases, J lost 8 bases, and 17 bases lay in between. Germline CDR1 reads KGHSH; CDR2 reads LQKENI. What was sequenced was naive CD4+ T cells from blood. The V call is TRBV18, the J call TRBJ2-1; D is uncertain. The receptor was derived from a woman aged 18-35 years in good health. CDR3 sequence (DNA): TGTGCCAGCTCACCTCCCGGTCTGTTGGGCGATGAGCAGTTCTTC. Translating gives CASSPPGLLGDEQFF. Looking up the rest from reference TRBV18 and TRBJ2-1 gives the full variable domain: NAGVMQNPRHLVRRRGQEARLRCSPMKGHSHVYWYRQLPEEGLKFMVYLQKENIIDESGMPKERFSAEFPKEGPSILRIQQVVRGDSAAYFCASSPPGLLGDEQFFGPGTRLTVL.